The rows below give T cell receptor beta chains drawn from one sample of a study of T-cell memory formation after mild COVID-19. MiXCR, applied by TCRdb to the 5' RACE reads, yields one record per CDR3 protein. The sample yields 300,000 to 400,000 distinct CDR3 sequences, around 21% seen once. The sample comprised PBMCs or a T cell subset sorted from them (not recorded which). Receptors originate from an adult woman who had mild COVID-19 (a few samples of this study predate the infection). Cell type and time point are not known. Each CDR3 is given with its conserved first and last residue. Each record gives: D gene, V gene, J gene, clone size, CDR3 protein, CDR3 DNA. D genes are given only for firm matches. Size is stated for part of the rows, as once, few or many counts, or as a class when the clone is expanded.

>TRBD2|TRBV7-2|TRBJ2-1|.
CAWGSGDNEQFF
TGTGCCTGGGGTAGCGGGGACAATGAGCAGTTCTTC
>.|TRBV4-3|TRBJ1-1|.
CASSQDSDVAGEAFF
TGCGCCAGCAGCCAAGATTCGGACGTAGCGGGTGAAGCTTTCTTT
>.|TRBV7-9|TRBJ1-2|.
CASSSLRRADYGYTF
TGTGCCAGCAGCTCCCTGCGTCGGGCGGACTATGGCTACACCTTC
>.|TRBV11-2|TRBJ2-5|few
CASSRPFETQYF
TGTGCCAGCAGCAGGCCATTTGAGACCCAGTACTTC
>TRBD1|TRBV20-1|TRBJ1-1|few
CSAPSPGGGTEAFF
TGCAGTGCTCCTAGTCCAGGGGGAGGTACTGAAGCTTTCTTT
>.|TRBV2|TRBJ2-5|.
CASMGGQETQYF
TGTGCCAGCATGGGCGGCCAAGAGACCCAGTACTTC
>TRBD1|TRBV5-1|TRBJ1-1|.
CASSFLQGGTEAFF
TGCGCCAGCAGCTTCCTACAGGGGGGCACTGAAGCTTTCTTT
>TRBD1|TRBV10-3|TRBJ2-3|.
CAIRSTGVADTQYF
TGTGCCATCAGGTCGACAGGGGTGGCAGATACGCAGTATTTT
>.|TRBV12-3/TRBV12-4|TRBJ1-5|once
CASSTSPHTQASNQPQHF
TGTGCCAGCAGTACCTCACCCCACACACAGGCTAGCAATCAGCCCCAGCATTTT
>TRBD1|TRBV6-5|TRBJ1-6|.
CASRPAGTGEISPLHF
TGTGCCAGCAGGCCAGCCGGGACAGGGGAAATTTCACCCCTCCACTTT
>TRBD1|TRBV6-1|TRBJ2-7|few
CATGTGTSYEQYF
TGTGCTACCGGGACAGGGACATCCTACGAGCAGTACTTC
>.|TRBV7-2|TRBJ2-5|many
CASSQGYQETQYF
TGTGCCAGCAGTCAGGGGTACCAAGAGACCCAGTACTTC
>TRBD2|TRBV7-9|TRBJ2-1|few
CASSNIKGLAGVNEQFF
TGTGCCAGCAGCAATATCAAGGGACTAGCGGGAGTTAATGAGCAGTTCTTC
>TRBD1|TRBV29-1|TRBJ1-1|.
CSVWDRGANTEAFF
TGCAGCGTCTGGGACAGGGGAGCGAACACTGAAGCTTTCTTT
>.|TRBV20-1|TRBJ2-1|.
CSARDDFRVQSYNEQFF
TGCAGTGCTAGAGATGACTTCAGGGTTCAGTCCTACAATGAGCAGTTCTTC
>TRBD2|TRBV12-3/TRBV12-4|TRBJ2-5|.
CASSFPRAGVNQETQYF
TGTGCCAGCAGTTTTCCCCGAGCGGGAGTGAATCAAGAGACCCAGTACTTC
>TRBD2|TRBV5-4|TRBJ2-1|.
CASSWGAGIGNEQFF
TGTGCCAGCAGCTGGGGAGCGGGGATCGGCAATGAGCAGTTCTTC
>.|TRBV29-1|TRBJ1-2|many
CSVGALQGRSF
TGCAGCGTTGGAGCCCTTCAGGGCCGGAGTTTC
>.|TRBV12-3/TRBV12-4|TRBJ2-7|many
CASSLAVSSYEQYF
TGTGCCAGCAGTTTGGCTGTTAGCTCCTACGAGCAGTACTTC
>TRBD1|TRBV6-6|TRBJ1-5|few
CASSYRQGANNQPQHF
TGTGCCAGCAGTTACCGGCAGGGGGCGAACAATCAGCCCCAGCATTTT
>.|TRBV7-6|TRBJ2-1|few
CASSPQANYNEQFF
TGTGCCAGCAGCCCACAGGCCAACTACAATGAGCAGTTCTTC
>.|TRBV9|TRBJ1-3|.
CASSVGAGVDTIYF
TGTGCCAGCAGCGTAGGGGCAGGGGTGGACACCATATATTTT
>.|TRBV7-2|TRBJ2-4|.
CASSPAVTGIQYF
TGTGCCAGCAGCCCCGCAGTAACGGGCATTCAGTACTTC